Included here is one T cell receptor (beta chain) sequence, with context. What it binds is not known. The sample originates from a study of shared clonotypes between healthy human individuals. The CDR3 is made up of 14 amino acids. Germline assignment: CDR1 SQVTM and CDR2 ANQGSEA. Trimming took 6 bases from V and 7 from J; bases not matched to a gene: 11. Whole-study results and caveats: Memory subsets had estimated richness that was generally smaller than that of naive subsets.

The DNA input per sorted-subset replicate PCR was about 220 ng, corresponding to tens of thousands of T cell genomes. Method: immunoSEQ multiplex PCR; TCRdb's copy keeps in-frame clones and lacks some. The sample lists 2 million to 3 million clones, 80% to 95% occurring once. The sequenced material came from naive CD4+ T cells from PBMCs. Subset: CD45RA+ positively selected. This sequence joins TRBV29-1 and TRBJ2-1; TRBD1 matches 8 bases. This sequence was found in a man between 18 and 29 years old in good health. Some clones in this sample may be carry-over from other donors' samples. The CDR3: CSVLGQGHGNEQFF. DNA for the CDR3: TGCAGCGTCCTTGGACAGGGACATGGAAATGAGCAGTTCTTC.